This T cell receptor (beta chain) stems from a study of CXCR3-negative and CXCR3-positive naive CD8 T cells (dated by TCRdb to the late 2010s). As for the study more broadly: In total, 120 million to 150 million TRB reads were obtained, which works out to roughly 1.5 +/- 0.3 million reads per library. For the TRBV-TRBJ cluster analysis, the naive subsets came from 5 or 6 donors, while the memory cells came from 3 donors. Diversity and physicochemical repertoire analyses covered some ten donors pooled from two independent experiments. Study-level results and caveats: Because CXCR3 expression was partially decreased after cryopreservation, freshly isolated PBMCs were used for most assays. Because surface CD5, which is linked to self-reactivity in mice, was comparable between the naive subsets, TCR interaction strength was also inferred from TRB CDR3 physicochemical properties. TRB CDR3s from CXCR3-positive naive cells showed higher hydrophobicity (lower Kidera factor 4), lower energy, and higher strength and volume indices than CXCR3-negative naive cells. Naive CXCR3-negative and CXCR3-positive cells from the same donor showed similar TRBV-TRBJ usage, whereas memory cells showed distinct patterns. Comparably high repertoire diversity was found in both naive subsets, whereas much lower repertoire diversity was found in memory CD8+ T cells.

For each CD8+ T cell subset, flow sorting was done in triplicate, and 300,000 to 350,000 cells per subset went directly into RLT lysis buffer. To exclude memory contaminants, naive CD8+ T cells were stringently defined as CD45RO-CCR7+CD27+CD95-. Using standard density gradient centrifugation, peripheral blood mononuclear cells were isolated from buffy coats. A FACSAria III was used to flow-sort naive CXCR3-negative and CXCR3-positive CD8+ T cells. Total RNA was extracted from sorted cells with an RNeasy Mini Kit. Per the germline V gene, SGDLS is the CDR1 and YYNGEE is the CDR2. The CDR3, cysteine through phenylalanine, is 13 amino acids long. No DNA is recorded. With respect to this clonotype: The antigen it recognizes is unknown.

The sequencer listed for this sample is NextSeq 550. The Human TCR Profiling Kit (MiLaboratory) was used to make UMI-labeled 5' RACE TRB cDNA libraries. cDNA synthesis used the entire amount of extracted RNA, and PCR amplification then used the entire amount of cDNA produced. The libraries were made side by side, with each library going through the same number of PCR cycles. Turning to the authors' computational methods: With a requirement of at least two reads per UMI, MIGEC and MiXCR extracted about 50,000 +/- 10,000 unique UMI-labeled TRB cDNA molecules per library. On average, about 40,000 +/- 10,000 functional in-frame TRB CDR3 nucleotide clonotypes lacking stop codons were found per library. After downsampling to 5000 UMI-labeled TRB molecules per sample, diversity metrics, including normalized Shannon-Wiener and Chao1, were computed in VDJtools. VDJtools was used to calculate clonotype-size-weighted physicochemical properties of the central five CDR3 residues, namely interaction energy, strength, volume and Kidera factor 4. TCRdb reanalyzed the reads, keeping one entry per CDR3 protein sequence and omitting DNA. The V and J calls were determined by TCRdb, not by the authors. This sample's table has entries for over 70,000 distinct CDR3 sequences. Over 1.5% of the sample is in the top ten clones.

The sequence joins TRBV9 to TRBJ2-7. The TCR sequence derives from a human donor in good health. Some clones in this sample may be carry-over from other donors' samples. The sample taken for sequencing was naive CXCR3- CD8+ T cells from blood. According to the study, the label for this sample's cell subset or site signals: CD45RO-CCR7+CD27+CD95- naive CD8+ T cells lacking CXCR3 (TNR3-). The CDR3 amino acid sequence is: CASSVGSAYEQYF. The variable domain in full, with residues beyond the CDR3 obtained from the reference TRBV9 and TRBJ2-7 genes, is DSGVTQTPKHLITATGQRVTLRCSPRSGDLSVYWYQQSLDQGLQFLIQYYNGEERAKGNILERFSAQQFPDLHSELNLSSLELGDSALYFCASSVGSAYEQYFGPGTRLTVT.